The sequence of this TCR beta chain was determined in a study of regulatory T cells in long-lasting Graves disease. Sample time point: newly diagnosed GD, antithyroid drugs for less than 3 months. Making the TCR library involved RNA that had been extracted from PBMCs. For TCR beta, libraries came from iRepertoire HTBI primers and Arm-PCR of CDR3 regions. TCRdb reprocessed the multiplex PCR reads via MiXCR and lists one record per CDR3 protein. The sample includes about 620,000 distinct CDR3 sequences, under 20% seen only once; the top ten take approximately 18%. Germline lookup yields CDR1 MDHEN and CDR2 SYDVKM. V was shortened by 5 bases and J by 3 bases, with 10 bases between the two germline ends. The CDR3 length is 14 residues. This clonotype occurred many times. This sample also belongs to another study, concerning T cells in Graves' hyperthyroidism and ophthalmopathy.

This receptor was obtained from a woman in her 30s with Graves disease. The source was peripheral blood mononuclear cells (PBMCs), collected at new diagnosis, from a patient treated with antithyroid drugs. This chain connects TRBV28 to TRBJ1-4, with D tentatively TRBD1 (6 bases). CDR3 region: CASSPQGPNEKLFF. The CDR3 nucleotides are TGTGCCAGCAGTCCCCAGGGGCCTAATGAAAAACTGTTTTTT.